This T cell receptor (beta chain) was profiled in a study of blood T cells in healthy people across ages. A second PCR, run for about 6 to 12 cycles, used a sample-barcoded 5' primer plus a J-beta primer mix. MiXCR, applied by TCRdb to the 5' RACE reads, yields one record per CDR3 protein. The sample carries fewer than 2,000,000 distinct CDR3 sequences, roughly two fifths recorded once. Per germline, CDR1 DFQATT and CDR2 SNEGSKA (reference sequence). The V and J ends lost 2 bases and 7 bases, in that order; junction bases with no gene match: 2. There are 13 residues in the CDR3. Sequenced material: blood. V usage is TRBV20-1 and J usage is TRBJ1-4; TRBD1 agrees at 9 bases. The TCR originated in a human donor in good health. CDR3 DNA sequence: TGCAGTGCTAGACGACAGGGGGGTGAAAAACTGTTTTTT. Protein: CSARRQGGEKLFF.